Listed here are 2 T cell receptor beta chains from one sample, sequenced in a study of cytomegalovirus exposure and HLA in healthy donors. The PCR contained 60 Vbeta and 13 Jbeta primers. The protocol was immunoSEQ multiplex PCR, while the TCRdb copy is restricted to in-frame clones and leaves out a portion. The data hold roughly 150,000 clones, with 65% to 85% observed a single time. Sequencing was done on a sample of PBMCs. These receptor sequences come from a male donor in good health and CMV-seronegative.

The chain has TRBV9 and TRBJ2-1, with D perhaps matching TRBD2 (6 bases). Germline CDR1 is SGDLS and CDR2 is YYNGEE. The CDR3 runs 15 residues. Between the trimmed V and J ends, which lost 6 bases and 4 bases, there was a span of 17 bases. The CDR3 bases are TGTGCCAGCAACTCTCGGGCTAGCGCGTACAATGAGCAGTTCTTC. As protein: CASNSRASAYNEQFF.

The J gene is TRBJ2-3, the V gene TRBV30; 13 bases map to TRBD2. Germline trimming cut 3 bases from V and 8 bases from J; bases unmatched to any gene: 8. The CDR3 totals 15 residues. CDR1 is GTSNPN, CDR2 SVGIG, per germline (reference sequence). CDR3 sequence (DNA): TGTGCCTGGAGGCGGACTAGCGGGAGAATAGGTACGCAGTATTTT. It yields the protein CAWRRTSGRIGTQYF.